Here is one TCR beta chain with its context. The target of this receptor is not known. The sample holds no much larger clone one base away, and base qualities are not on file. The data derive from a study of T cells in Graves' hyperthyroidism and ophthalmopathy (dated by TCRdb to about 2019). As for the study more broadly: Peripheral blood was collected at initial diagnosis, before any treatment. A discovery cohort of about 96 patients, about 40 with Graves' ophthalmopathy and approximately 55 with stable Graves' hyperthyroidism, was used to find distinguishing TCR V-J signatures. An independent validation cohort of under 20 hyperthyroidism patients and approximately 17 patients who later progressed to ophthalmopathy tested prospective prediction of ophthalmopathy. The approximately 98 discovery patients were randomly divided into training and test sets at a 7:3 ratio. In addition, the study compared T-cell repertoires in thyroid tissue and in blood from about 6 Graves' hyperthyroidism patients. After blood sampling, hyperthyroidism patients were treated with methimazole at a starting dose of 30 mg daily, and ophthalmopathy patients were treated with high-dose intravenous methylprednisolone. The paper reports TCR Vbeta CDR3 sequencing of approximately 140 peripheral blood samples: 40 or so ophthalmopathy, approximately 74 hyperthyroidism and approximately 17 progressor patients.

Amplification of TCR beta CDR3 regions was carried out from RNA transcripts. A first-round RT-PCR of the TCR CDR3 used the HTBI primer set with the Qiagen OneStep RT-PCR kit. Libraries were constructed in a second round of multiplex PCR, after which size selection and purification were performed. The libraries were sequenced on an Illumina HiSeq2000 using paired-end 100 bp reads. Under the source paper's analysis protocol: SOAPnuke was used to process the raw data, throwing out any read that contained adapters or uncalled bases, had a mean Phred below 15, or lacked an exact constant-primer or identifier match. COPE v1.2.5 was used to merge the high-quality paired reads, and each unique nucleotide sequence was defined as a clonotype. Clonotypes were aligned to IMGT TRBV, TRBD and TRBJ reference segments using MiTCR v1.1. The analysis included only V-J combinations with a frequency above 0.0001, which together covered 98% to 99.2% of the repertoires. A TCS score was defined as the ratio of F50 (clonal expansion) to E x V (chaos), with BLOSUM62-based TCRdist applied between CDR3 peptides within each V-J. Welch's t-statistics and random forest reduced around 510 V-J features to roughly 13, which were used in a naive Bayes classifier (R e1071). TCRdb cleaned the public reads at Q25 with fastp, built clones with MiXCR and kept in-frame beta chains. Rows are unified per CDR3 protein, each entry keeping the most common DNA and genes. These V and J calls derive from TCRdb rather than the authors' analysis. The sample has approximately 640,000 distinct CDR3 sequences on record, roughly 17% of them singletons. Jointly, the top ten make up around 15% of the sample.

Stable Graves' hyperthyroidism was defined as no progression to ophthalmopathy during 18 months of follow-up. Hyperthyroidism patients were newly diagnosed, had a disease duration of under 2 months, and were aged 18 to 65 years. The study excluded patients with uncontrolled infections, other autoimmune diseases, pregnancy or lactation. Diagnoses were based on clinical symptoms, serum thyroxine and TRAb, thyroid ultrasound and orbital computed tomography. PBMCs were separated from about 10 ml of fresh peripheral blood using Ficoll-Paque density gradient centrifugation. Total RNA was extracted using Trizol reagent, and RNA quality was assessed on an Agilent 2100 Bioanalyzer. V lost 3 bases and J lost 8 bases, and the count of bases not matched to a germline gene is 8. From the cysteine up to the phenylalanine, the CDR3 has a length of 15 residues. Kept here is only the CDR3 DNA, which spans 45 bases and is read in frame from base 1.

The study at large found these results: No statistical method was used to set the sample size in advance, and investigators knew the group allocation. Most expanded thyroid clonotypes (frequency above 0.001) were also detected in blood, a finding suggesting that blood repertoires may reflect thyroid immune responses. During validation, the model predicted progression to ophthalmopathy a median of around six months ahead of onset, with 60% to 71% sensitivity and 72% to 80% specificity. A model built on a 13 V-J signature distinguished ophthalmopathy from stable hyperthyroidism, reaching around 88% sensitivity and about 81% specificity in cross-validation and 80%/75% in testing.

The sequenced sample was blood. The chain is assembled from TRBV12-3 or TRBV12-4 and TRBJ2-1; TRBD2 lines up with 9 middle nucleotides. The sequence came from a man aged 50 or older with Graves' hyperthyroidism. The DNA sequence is TGTGCCAGCAGTTTCGGGGCTAGCGGGACCTATGAGCAGTTCTTC. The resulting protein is CASSFGASGTYEQFF.